The entry below gives a single TCR beta chain sequence along with its context. V shed 0 bases and J shed 1 base, with 10 bases lying between them. Germline V gene lookup returns CDR1 SGHRS and CDR2 YFSETQ. The CDR3 has 15 residues. This entry comes from a study of blood T cell repertoires in COVID-19. Method: immunoSEQ multiplex PCR; TCRdb's copy keeps in-frame clones and lacks some. The sample lists approximately 76,000 clones, about 83% occurring once. Sequencing was carried out using peripheral blood. The clonotype was recovered from a man aged 80 or over with active or convalescent COVID-19. The chain links TRBV5-1 to TRBJ1-1; D is unresolved. The CDR3 here is CASSLVGSGNTEAFF. CDR3 sequence (DNA): TGCGCCAGCAGCTTGGTTGGATCAGGGAACACTGAAGCTTTCTTT.